This T cell receptor beta chain was profiled in a study of shared clonotypes between healthy human individuals. Study results and caveats: Several donors held roughly 5% of naive CD4 clonotypes in common. Against clonotypes common to all four donors, non-shared ones had lower generation probabilities.

Worth noting for this clone: As yet, its antigen is unknown.

Assay used: immunoSEQ multiplex PCR; TCRdb lists only in-frame clones, some missing. The sample lists about 2.4 million clones, 80% to 95% seen once, with approximately 0.37% in the top ten. Material: naive CD4+ T cells from PBMCs. Subset denoted: CD45RA+ positively selected. This receptor was identified in a man younger than 35 in good health. Some clones in this sample may be carry-over from other donors' samples.

CDR3 nucleotide sequence: TGTGCCAGCAGTTTGCTGACTAGCGGCACAGATACGCAGTATTTT. Amino acids: CASSLLTSGTDTQYF. The chain carries TRBV28 and TRBJ2-3; 8 bases align to TRBD2. Germline loops: CDR1 MDHEN, CDR2 SYDVKM. The CDR3 spans 15 residues. Trimming cost V 3 bases and J 1 base; bases outside gene matches: 3.